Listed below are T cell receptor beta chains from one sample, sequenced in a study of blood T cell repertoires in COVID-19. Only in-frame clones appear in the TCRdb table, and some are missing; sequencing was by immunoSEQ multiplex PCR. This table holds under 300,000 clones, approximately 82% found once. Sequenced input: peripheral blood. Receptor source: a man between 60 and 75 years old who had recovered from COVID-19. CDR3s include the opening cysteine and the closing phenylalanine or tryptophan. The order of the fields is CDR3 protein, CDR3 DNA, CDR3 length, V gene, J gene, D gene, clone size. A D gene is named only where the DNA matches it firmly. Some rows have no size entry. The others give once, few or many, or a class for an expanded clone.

CDR3aa: CASSLSYRVSTDTQYF
CDR3nt: TGTGCCAGCAGTTTATCGTACAGGGTGAGCACAGATACGCAGTATTTT
len: 16
v_gene: TRBV27
j_gene: TRBJ2-3
d_gene: .
abundance: .

CDR3aa: CASSHRGPEAFF
CDR3nt: TGTGCCAGCAGCCACCGAGGCCCTGAAGCTTTCTTT
len: 12
v_gene: TRBV12-3/TRBV12-4
j_gene: TRBJ1-1
d_gene: .
abundance: .

CDR3aa: CASSLGGSKTQYF
CDR3nt: TGTGCCAGCAGTTTAGGGGGCTCTAAGACCCAGTACTTC
len: 13
v_gene: TRBV12-3/TRBV12-4
j_gene: TRBJ2-5
d_gene: .
abundance: .

CDR3aa: CASNRQSEMNTEAFF
CDR3nt: TGTGCCAGCAATCGCCAGAGCGAGATGAACACTGAAGCTTTCTTT
len: 15
v_gene: TRBV6-5
j_gene: TRBJ1-1
d_gene: .
abundance: .

CDR3aa: CASSRLKQQGTATEAFF
CDR3nt: TGTGCCAGCAGCCGATTGAAACAACAGGGAACGGCCACTGAAGCTTTCTTT
len: 17
v_gene: TRBV5-4
j_gene: TRBJ1-1
d_gene: .
abundance: once

CDR3aa: CSARIPDEQFF
CDR3nt: TGCAGTGCTAGAATCCCAGATGAGCAGTTCTTC
len: 11
v_gene: TRBV20-1
j_gene: TRBJ2-1
d_gene: .
abundance: .

CDR3aa: CASSLRIQGARETQYF
CDR3nt: TGTGCCAGCAGCTTACGGATCCAGGGGGCGCGGGAGACCCAGTACTTC
len: 16
v_gene: TRBV7-8
j_gene: TRBJ2-5
d_gene: TRBD1
abundance: .

CDR3aa: CASSERSTGELFF
CDR3nt: TGTGCCAGCAGTGAAAGGAGCACCGGGGAGCTGTTTTTT
len: 13
v_gene: TRBV6-4
j_gene: TRBJ2-2
d_gene: .
abundance: .

CDR3aa: CASSSTGGEGNIQYF
CDR3nt: TGCGCCAGCAGCTCGACCGGGGGAGAAGGCAACATTCAGTACTTC
len: 15
v_gene: TRBV5-1
j_gene: TRBJ2-4
d_gene: .
abundance: once

CDR3aa: CASDDPRGSNQPQHF
CDR3nt: TGTGCCAGCGATGACCCCAGGGGTAGCAATCAGCCCCAGCATTTT
len: 15
v_gene: TRBV28
j_gene: TRBJ1-5
d_gene: .
abundance: .

CDR3aa: CASSYLTGPYEQYF
CDR3nt: TGTGCCAGCAGCTATCTAACAGGCCCCTACGAGCAGTACTTC
len: 14
v_gene: TRBV3-1/TRBV3-2
j_gene: TRBJ2-7
d_gene: .
abundance: .

CDR3aa: CASSLTGGASPYEQYF
CDR3nt: TGTGCCAGCAGCCTGACAGGGGGCGCGTCCCCCTACGAGCAGTACTTC
len: 16
v_gene: TRBV6-6
j_gene: TRBJ2-7
d_gene: TRBD1
abundance: .

CDR3aa: CASSSVGQGLLTPLHF
CDR3nt: TGTGCCAGCAGCTCGGTGGGACAGGGGCTTTTGACACCCCTCCACTTT
len: 16
v_gene: TRBV7-8
j_gene: TRBJ1-6
d_gene: TRBD1
abundance: .

CDR3aa: CASTPGQSTDTQYF
CDR3nt: TGTGCCAGCACCCCGGGACAGAGCACAGATACGCAGTATTTT
len: 14
v_gene: TRBV27
j_gene: TRBJ2-3
d_gene: TRBD1
abundance: .

CDR3aa: CASSKRQGQTDTQYF
CDR3nt: TGTGCCAGCTCAAAACGACAGGGTCAGACAGATACGCAGTATTTT
len: 15
v_gene: TRBV18
j_gene: TRBJ2-3
d_gene: TRBD1
abundance: once

CDR3aa: CATSRGGGTGVTGELFF
CDR3nt: TGTGCCACCAGCAGAGGGGGAGGGACAGGGGTCACCGGGGAGCTGTTTTTT
len: 17
v_gene: TRBV15
j_gene: TRBJ2-2
d_gene: TRBD1
abundance: .

CDR3aa: CASSVGTRLAKNIQYF
CDR3nt: TGTGCCAGCAGTGTAGGCACTAGGCTAGCCAAAAACATTCAGTACTTC
len: 16
v_gene: TRBV2
j_gene: TRBJ2-4
d_gene: .
abundance: .

CDR3aa: CASSGRASRRNVLTF
CDR3nt: TGTGCCAGCAGCGGGCGGGCCTCGCGGCGAAACGTCCTGACTTTC
len: 15
v_gene: TRBV5-6
j_gene: TRBJ2-6
d_gene: .
abundance: .

CDR3aa: CASKQTGDSGNTIYF
CDR3nt: TGTGCCAGCAAACAGACAGGAGACTCTGGAAACACCATATATTTT
len: 15
v_gene: TRBV6-5
j_gene: TRBJ1-3
d_gene: .
abundance: few

CDR3aa: CATSRDAGTNEKLFF
CDR3nt: TGTGCCACCAGCAGAGATGCAGGAACTAATGAAAAACTGTTTTTT
len: 15
v_gene: TRBV15
j_gene: TRBJ1-4
d_gene: .
abundance: .

CDR3aa: CASSLGGGANTQYF
CDR3nt: TGTGCCAGCAGCTTGGGGGGGGGCGCGAATACGCAGTATTTT
len: 14
v_gene: TRBV5-8
j_gene: TRBJ2-3
d_gene: .
abundance: .

CDR3aa: CASSAGGGETQYF
CDR3nt: TGCGCCAGCAGCGCGGGAGGAGGGGAGACCCAGTACTTC
len: 13
v_gene: TRBV5-1
j_gene: TRBJ2-5
d_gene: TRBD2
abundance: .

CDR3aa: CASSYSLTGGSTDTQYF
CDR3nt: TGTGCCAGCAGTTACTCGTTGACGGGGGGGAGCACAGATACGCAGTATTTT
len: 17
v_gene: TRBV6-2/TRBV6-3
j_gene: TRBJ2-3
d_gene: TRBD2
abundance: .

CDR3aa: CASSVAGGGTEAFF
CDR3nt: TGTGCCAGCAGCGTAGCAGGGGGTGGCACTGAAGCTTTCTTT
len: 14
v_gene: TRBV9
j_gene: TRBJ1-1
d_gene: TRBD1
abundance: .

CDR3aa: CASSLWSAGANVLTF
CDR3nt: TGTGCCAGCAGCTTATGGAGTGCTGGGGCCAACGTCCTGACTTTC
len: 15
v_gene: TRBV11-1
j_gene: TRBJ2-6
d_gene: .
abundance: .

CDR3aa: CASSLVGSLEAFF
CDR3nt: TGTGCCAGCAGCTTAGTGGGCAGCCTCGAAGCTTTCTTT
len: 13
v_gene: TRBV13
j_gene: TRBJ1-1
d_gene: .
abundance: .

CDR3aa: CASSVGLAGGRGADTQYF
CDR3nt: TGTGCCAGCAGCGTTGGCCTAGCGGGGGGACGAGGGGCAGATACGCAGTATTTT
len: 18
v_gene: TRBV9
j_gene: TRBJ2-3
d_gene: TRBD2
abundance: .

CDR3aa: CASSFGGNYGYTF
CDR3nt: TGCGCCAGCAGCTTTGGGGGGAACTATGGCTACACCTTC
len: 13
v_gene: TRBV5-1
j_gene: TRBJ1-2
d_gene: .
abundance: .

CDR3aa: CARKGTSGRRTGELFF
CDR3nt: TGTGCCAGAAAAGGGACTAGCGGGAGGAGGACCGGGGAGCTGTTTTTT
len: 16
v_gene: TRBV2
j_gene: TRBJ2-2
d_gene: TRBD2
abundance: many

CDR3aa: CASSLRTSPGGELFF
CDR3nt: TGTGCCAGCAGCTTAAGGACTAGCCCTGGAGGGGAGCTGTTTTTT
len: 15
v_gene: TRBV7-3
j_gene: TRBJ2-2
d_gene: TRBD2
abundance: .

CDR3aa: CASSPPRLASTDTQYF
CDR3nt: TGTGCCAGCTCACCACCCCGACTAGCGAGCACAGATACGCAGTATTTT
len: 16
v_gene: TRBV18
j_gene: TRBJ2-3
d_gene: TRBD2
abundance: once

CDR3aa: CASTTTGGLAAGHNYNEQFF
CDR3nt: TGTGCCAGCACAACGACCGGGGGACTAGCGGCAGGACACAACTACAATGAGCAGTTCTTC
len: 20
v_gene: TRBV2
j_gene: TRBJ2-1
d_gene: TRBD2
abundance: .

CDR3aa: CASSSSRNTIYF
CDR3nt: TGTGCCAGCAGCTCTAGCAGGAACACCATATATTTT
len: 12
v_gene: TRBV13
j_gene: TRBJ1-3
d_gene: .
abundance: once

CDR3aa: CASSVVSGAVGGELFF
CDR3nt: TGTGCCAGCAGCGTGGTTTCAGGGGCGGTCGGCGGGGAGCTGTTTTTT
len: 16
v_gene: TRBV9
j_gene: TRBJ2-2
d_gene: .
abundance: .

CDR3aa: CASRAGVAGNQPQHF
CDR3nt: TGTGCCAGCAGGGCAGGGGTGGCAGGCAATCAGCCCCAGCATTTT
len: 15
v_gene: TRBV6-5
j_gene: TRBJ1-5
d_gene: .
abundance: .

CDR3aa: CASGSPSGSGKVYEQYF
CDR3nt: TGTGCTAGTGGTTCCCCCTCAGGCAGCGGGAAAGTTTACGAGCAGTACTTC
len: 17
v_gene: TRBV12-5
j_gene: TRBJ2-7
d_gene: TRBD2
abundance: .

CDR3aa: CASSLEGSGLGNEQFF
CDR3nt: TGCGCCAGCAGCTTGGAAGGTAGCGGGTTAGGCAATGAGCAGTTCTTC
len: 16
v_gene: TRBV5-1
j_gene: TRBJ2-1
d_gene: TRBD2
abundance: .

CDR3aa: CASSLASRRTQETQYF
CDR3nt: TGCGCCAGCAGCTTGGCCAGCCGGAGAACTCAAGAGACCCAGTACTTC
len: 16
v_gene: TRBV5-1
j_gene: TRBJ2-5
d_gene: .
abundance: .

CDR3aa: CASNSLRDRGRNTIYF
CDR3nt: TGTGCCAGTAACTCATTACGGGACAGGGGGAGAAACACCATATATTTT
len: 16
v_gene: TRBV19
j_gene: TRBJ1-3
d_gene: TRBD1
abundance: once

CDR3aa: CASSPWTGASGNTIYF
CDR3nt: TGTGCCAGCAGCCCGTGGACAGGGGCAAGTGGAAACACCATATATTTT
len: 16
v_gene: TRBV5-8
j_gene: TRBJ1-3
d_gene: TRBD1
abundance: .

CDR3aa: CASSQVAGTSSYGYTF
CDR3nt: TGTGCCAGCAGCCAAGTAGCTGGGACATCGAGCTATGGCTACACCTTC
len: 16
v_gene: TRBV4-2
j_gene: TRBJ1-2
d_gene: .
abundance: .

CDR3aa: CASSGGQGRTGNTIYF
CDR3nt: TGTGCCAGCAGCGGGGGACAGGGAAGAACTGGAAACACCATATATTTT
len: 16
v_gene: TRBV5-4
j_gene: TRBJ1-3
d_gene: TRBD1
abundance: .

CDR3aa: CASSTRTSGPTGTQYF
CDR3nt: TGTGCCAGCAGCACAAGGACTAGCGGGCCTACGGGTACGCAGTATTTT
len: 16
v_gene: TRBV11-2
j_gene: TRBJ2-3
d_gene: TRBD2
abundance: .

CDR3aa: CASSIFSETSGVGYNEQFF
CDR3nt: TGTGCCAGTAGTATTTTTAGTGAAACTAGCGGGGTAGGATACAATGAGCAGTTCTTC
len: 19
v_gene: TRBV19
j_gene: TRBJ2-1
d_gene: TRBD2
abundance: .

CDR3aa: CASSYGSGVGTDTQYF
CDR3nt: TGTGCCAGCAGTTACGGGAGCGGGGTGGGCACAGATACGCAGTATTTT
len: 16
v_gene: TRBV6-5
j_gene: TRBJ2-3
d_gene: TRBD2
abundance: .

CDR3aa: CASSPKSGDTEAFF
CDR3nt: TGTGCCAGCTCACCAAAATCGGGGGACACTGAAGCTTTCTTT
len: 14
v_gene: TRBV18
j_gene: TRBJ1-1
d_gene: .
abundance: .

CDR3aa: CASSQISATRGYTF
CDR3nt: TGTGCCAGCAGCCAAATATCCGCCACCAGGGGCTACACCTTC
len: 14
v_gene: TRBV7-8
j_gene: TRBJ1-2
d_gene: .
abundance: .